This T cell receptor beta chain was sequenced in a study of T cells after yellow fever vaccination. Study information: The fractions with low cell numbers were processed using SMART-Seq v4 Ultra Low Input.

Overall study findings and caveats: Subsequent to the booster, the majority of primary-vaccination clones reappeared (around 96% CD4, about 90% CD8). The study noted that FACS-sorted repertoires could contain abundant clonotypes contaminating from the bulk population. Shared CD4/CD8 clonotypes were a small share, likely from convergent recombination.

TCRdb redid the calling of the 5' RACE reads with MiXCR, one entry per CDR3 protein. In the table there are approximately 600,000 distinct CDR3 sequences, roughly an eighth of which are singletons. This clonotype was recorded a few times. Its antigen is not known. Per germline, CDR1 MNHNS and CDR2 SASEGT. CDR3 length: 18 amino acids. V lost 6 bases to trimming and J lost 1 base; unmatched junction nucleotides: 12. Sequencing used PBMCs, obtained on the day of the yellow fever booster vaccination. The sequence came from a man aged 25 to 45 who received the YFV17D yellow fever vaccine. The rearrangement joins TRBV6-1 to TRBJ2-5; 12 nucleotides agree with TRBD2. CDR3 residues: CASSSRTSGTFRQETQYF. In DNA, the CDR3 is TGTGCCAGCAGCTCCAGGACTAGCGGGACCTTCCGCCAAGAGACCCAGTACTTC.